This T cell receptor (beta chain) was sequenced in a study of T cell responses to AZD1222 COVID-19 vaccine. Germline loops: CDR1 SGHDN, CDR2 FVKESK. The CDR3 is made up of 13 amino acids. V shed 5 bases, J shed 7 bases, and the junction held 4 bases outside the gene matches. The method was immunoSEQ multiplex PCR; TCRdb's version includes in-frame clones alone and lacks a portion of them. The table records 70,000 to 85,000 clones, 83% of them present only once. Note on this clone: Its specificity is unknown.

Whole-study results and caveats: Recipients of AZD1222 seropositive at baseline numbered only 6 or 7.

The source was peripheral blood, collected 28 days after the second AZD1222 dose. This chain joins TRBV14 and TRBJ2-2; 7 bases are a match to TRBD1. This TCR derives from an adult who received the AZD1222 COVID-19 vaccine. DNA for the CDR3: TGTGCCAGCAGCTCGACAGGGAACGGGGAGCTGTTTTTT. As protein: CASSSTGNGELFF.